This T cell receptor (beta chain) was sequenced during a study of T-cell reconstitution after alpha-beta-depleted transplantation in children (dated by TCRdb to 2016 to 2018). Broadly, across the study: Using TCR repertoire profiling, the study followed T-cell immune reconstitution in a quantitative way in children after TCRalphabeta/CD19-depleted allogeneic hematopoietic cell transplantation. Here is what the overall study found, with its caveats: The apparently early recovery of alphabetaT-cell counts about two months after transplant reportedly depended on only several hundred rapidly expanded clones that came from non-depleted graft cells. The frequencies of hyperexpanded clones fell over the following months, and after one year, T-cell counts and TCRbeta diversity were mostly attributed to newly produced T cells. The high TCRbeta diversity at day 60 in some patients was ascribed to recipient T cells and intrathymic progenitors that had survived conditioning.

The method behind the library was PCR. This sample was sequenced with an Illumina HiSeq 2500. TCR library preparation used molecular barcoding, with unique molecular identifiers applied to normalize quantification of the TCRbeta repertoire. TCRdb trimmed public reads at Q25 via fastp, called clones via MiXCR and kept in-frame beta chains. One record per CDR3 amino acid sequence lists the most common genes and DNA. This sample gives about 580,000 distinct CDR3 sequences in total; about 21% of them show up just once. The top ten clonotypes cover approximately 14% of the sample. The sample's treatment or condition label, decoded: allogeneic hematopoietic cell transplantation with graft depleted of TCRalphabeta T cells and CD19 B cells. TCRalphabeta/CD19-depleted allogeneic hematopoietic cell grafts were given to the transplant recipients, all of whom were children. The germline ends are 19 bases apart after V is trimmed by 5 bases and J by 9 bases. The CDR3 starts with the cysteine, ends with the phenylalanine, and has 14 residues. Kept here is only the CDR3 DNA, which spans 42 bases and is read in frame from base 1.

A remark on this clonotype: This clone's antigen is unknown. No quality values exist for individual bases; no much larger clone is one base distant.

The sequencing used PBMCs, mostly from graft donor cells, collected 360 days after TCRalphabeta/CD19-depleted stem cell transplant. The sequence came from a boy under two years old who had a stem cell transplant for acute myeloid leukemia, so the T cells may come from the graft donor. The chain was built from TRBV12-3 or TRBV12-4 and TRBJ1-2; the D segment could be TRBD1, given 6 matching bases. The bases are TGTGCCAGCAGTCTCTCAAGGGGGGTCTCGAGCTACACCTTC. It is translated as CASSLSRGVSSYTF.